The 5 T cell receptor beta chains listed next were all sequenced from one sample in a study of blood T cell repertoires in COVID-19. Repertoires were generated with immunoSEQ multiplex PCR, while TCRdb's copy carries only in-frame clones and drops some. Among about half a million clones listed, approximately 85% were seen once. The specimen was peripheral blood. Receptor source: a human donor in a cohort sampled during active COVID-19.

The chain is built from TRBV5-6 and TRBJ1-6; 10 bases match TRBD1. Trimming removed 0 bases from V and 4 bases from J; junction bases left unmatched: 4. The CDR3 sequence is 17 residues long. The germline V gene has CDR1 SGHDT and CDR2 YYEEEE. CDR3 nucleotides: TGTGCCAGCAGCTTGGCGGGACAGGGGAATTATAATTCACCCCTCCACTTT. Its translation: CASSLAGQGNYNSPLHF.

This clone was seen just once. The V call is TRBV2, the J call TRBJ2-3; 11 bases are a match to TRBD2. Germline values: CDR1 SNHLY, CDR2 FYNNEI. The V segment lost 5 bases and the J segment 4 bases; nucleotides outside the gene matches: 11. There are 17 residues in the CDR3. CDR3 region: CASSSLLAGGRADTQYF. The CDR3 bases are TGTGCCAGCAGTTCGTTATTAGCGGGAGGGAGGGCAGATACGCAGTATTTT.

This chain links TRBV7-2 with TRBJ2-1; TRBD2 matches at 9 bases. Germline values: CDR1 SGHTA, CDR2 FQGNSA. Unmatched junction bases numbered 5, after V lost 0 bases and J lost 2 bases. The CDR3 contains 17 residues. The CDR3 reads CASSLAEREVTYNEQFF. The CDR3 DNA sequence: TGTGCCAGCAGCTTAGCGGAGCGGGAGGTCACCTACAATGAGCAGTTCTTC.

This clone has more than one count but fewer than ten. J is TRBJ2-7 and V is TRBV5-5; 9 nucleotides align to TRBD1. V trimming: 4 bases; J trimming: 3 bases; junction bases outside the gene matches: 5. This CDR3 region has 14 residues. Germline V gives CDR1 SGHKS, CDR2 YYEKEE (reference sequence). The DNA of the CDR3 is TGTGCCAGCAGCCCCGGGACAGGGTTCTACGAGCAGTACTTC. Translated, it gives CASSPGTGFYEQYF.

The chain carries TRBV7-9 and TRBJ2-1; 8 positions agree with TRBD1. This CDR3 contains 16 residues. With 5 bases clipped from V and 1 base from J, the junction kept 7 bases outside the gene matches. Germline CDR1 and CDR2: SEHNR and FQNEAQ (reference sequence). The CDR3 DNA sequence: TGTGCCAGCAGCGGGGGGACAGGAACATCCTACAATGAGCAGTTCTTC. The encoded protein is CASSGGTGTSYNEQFF.